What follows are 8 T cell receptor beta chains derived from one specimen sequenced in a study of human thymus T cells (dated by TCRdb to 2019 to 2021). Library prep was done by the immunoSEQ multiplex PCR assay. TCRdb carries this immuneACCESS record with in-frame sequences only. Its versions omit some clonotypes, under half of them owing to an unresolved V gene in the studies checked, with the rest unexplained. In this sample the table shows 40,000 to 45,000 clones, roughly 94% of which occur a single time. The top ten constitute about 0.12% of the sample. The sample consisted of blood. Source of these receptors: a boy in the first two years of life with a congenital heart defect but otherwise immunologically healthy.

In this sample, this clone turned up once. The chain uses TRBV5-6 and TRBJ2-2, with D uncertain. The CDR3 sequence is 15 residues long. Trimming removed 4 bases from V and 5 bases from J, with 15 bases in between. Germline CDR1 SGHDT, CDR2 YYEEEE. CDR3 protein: CASSPGPDRTGELFF. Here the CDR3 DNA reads TGTGCCAGCAGCCCCGGACCCGATAGAACCGGGGAGCTGTTTTTT.

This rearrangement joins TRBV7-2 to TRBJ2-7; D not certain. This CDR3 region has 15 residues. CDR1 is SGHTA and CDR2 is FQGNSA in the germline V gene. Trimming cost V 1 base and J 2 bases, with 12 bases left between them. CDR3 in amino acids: CASSLEPGRTYEQYF. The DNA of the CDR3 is TGTGCCAGCAGCTTAGAGCCCGGAAGGACCTACGAGCAGTACTTC.

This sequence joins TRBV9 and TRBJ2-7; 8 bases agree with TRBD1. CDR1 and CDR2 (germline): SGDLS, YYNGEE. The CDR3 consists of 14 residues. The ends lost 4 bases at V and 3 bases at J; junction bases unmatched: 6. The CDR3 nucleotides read TGTGCCAGCAGCCAGAGACAGGGGAGCTACGAGCAGTACTTC. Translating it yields CASSQRQGSYEQYF.

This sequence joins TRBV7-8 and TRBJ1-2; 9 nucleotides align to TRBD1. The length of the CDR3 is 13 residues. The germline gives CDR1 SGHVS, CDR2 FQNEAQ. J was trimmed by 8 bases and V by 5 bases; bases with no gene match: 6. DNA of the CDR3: TGTGCCAGCAGCCCACAGGGGGCGCAGGGCTACACCTTC. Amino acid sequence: CASSPQGAQGYTF.

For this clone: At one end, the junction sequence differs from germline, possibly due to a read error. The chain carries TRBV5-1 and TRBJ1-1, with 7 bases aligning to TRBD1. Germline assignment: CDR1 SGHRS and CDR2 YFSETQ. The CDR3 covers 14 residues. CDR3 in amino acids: CASTLGAGGFEAFF. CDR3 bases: TGCGCCAGCACCTTGGGTGCAGGGGGATTTGAAGCTTTCTTT.

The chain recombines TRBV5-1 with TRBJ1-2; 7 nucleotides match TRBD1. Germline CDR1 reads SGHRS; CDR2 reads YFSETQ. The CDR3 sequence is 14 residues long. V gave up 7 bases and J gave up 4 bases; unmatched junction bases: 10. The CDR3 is CASHIGTESYGYTF. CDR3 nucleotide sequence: TGCGCCAGCCACATCGGGACAGAATCCTATGGCTACACCTTC.

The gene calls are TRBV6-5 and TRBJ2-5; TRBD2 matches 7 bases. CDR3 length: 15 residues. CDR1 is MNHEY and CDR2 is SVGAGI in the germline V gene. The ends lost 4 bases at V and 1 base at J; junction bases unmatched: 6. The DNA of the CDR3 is TGTGCCAGCAGTTCTCTGCCGGGAGGCCAAGAGACCCAGTACTTC. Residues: CASSSLPGGQETQYF.

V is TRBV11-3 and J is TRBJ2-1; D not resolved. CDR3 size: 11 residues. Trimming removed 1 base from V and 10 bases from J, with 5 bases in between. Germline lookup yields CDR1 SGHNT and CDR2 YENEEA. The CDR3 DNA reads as TGTGCCAGCAGCTTAGCTTGGGAGCAGTTCTTC. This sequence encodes CASSLAWEQFF.